Given below is one TCR beta chain in context. The specificity of this receptor is unknown. No base quality information exists; no much larger clone differs at one position. The record originates from a study of cytomegalovirus exposure and HLA in healthy donors (dated by TCRdb to about 2017). With respect to the entire study: A later analysis indicated that the 90 to 150 validation repertoires were generated on the platform also employed for the roughly 720 repertoires of the first cohort. To predict cytomegalovirus infection status, the study combined high-throughput TCR immunosequencing, statistical association of individual TCRs with disease status, and machine learning. Besides the first cohort of some 670 subjects, a separate validation cohort made up of roughly 120 different subjects was used. The study aimed to test whether signatures of past pathogen exposure could be identified by cataloging public T cell receptors. Study-level results and caveats: A few of the identified cytomegalovirus-associated TCR beta chains were confirmed in vitro to be specific for cytomegalovirus antigens. A later analysis found that TCRs clustered in the first cohort also tended to co-occur in the 130 or so validation repertoires, with approximately 94% of cluster scores above 0. Most TCR sequences were seen in very few donors, while some public TCRs were found in many individuals. The study gave a list of 150 to 200 TCR beta chains associated with cytomegalovirus. A later analysis lacked HLA typing for the validation cohort, so it scored co-occurrence in that cohort across all 110 or so repertoires. The authors suggested that the approach could potentially be generalized to other disease states and immunological phenotypes. The classifier was reported to diagnose cytomegalovirus status with high specificity and sensitivity in both the original cohort and the validation cohort.

From V the trimming removes 5 bases and from J it removes 2 bases, while the gene matches leave 4 bases of the junction unaccounted for. The CDR3 runs 15 residues from the cysteine to the phenylalanine. Only the CDR3 region is kept as DNA, spanning 45 bases read in frame from base 1. As encoded in the germline V gene, CDR1 is MNHEY while CDR2 is SVGAGI. Donors formed part of the validation cohort, which comprised 120 subjects and was distinct from the first cohort of several hundred subjects. Receptor libraries were prepared by the immunoSEQ multiplex PCR assay. The original pipeline was this. A statistical classification framework was built for diagnosing cytomegalovirus status from the catalog of TCR beta chain sequences. TCRdb's version of the immuneACCESS table is confined to in-frame rearrangements and falls short of the full clone set. An unresolved V gene accounts for under half of the shortfall where checked; the remainder is of unknown origin. From that table come the V and J calls and clone size; the DNA was used to work out D and trimming. The sample has about 110,000 clones on record, almost 96% of them singletons. Of the sample, 0.67% falls within the top ten clones.

The source is a woman aged 18-30 years in good health and CMV-seronegative. The sample was PBMCs. The chain links TRBV6-5 with TRBJ2-1; TRBD1 aligns with 9 central bases. The DNA sequence is given as TGTGCCAGCAGTAGCCGGGACAGGGCCTACAATGAGCAGTTCTTC. Translated, this is CASSSRDRAYNEQFF.